This T cell receptor beta chain was profiled in a study of T cells in Graves' hyperthyroidism and ophthalmopathy. There were TCR beta CDR3 regions amplified from RNA transcripts. HTBI primers drove first-round RT-PCR of the TCR CDR3. MiXCR, run by TCRdb on the multiplex PCR reads, gives a single entry per CDR3 protein. The sample yields 480,000 or so distinct CDR3 sequences, 13% to 15% seen once. Germline CDR1 reads MNHEY; CDR2 reads SVGAGI. The CDR3 sequence is 14 residues long. V was shortened by 7 bases and J by 2 bases, with 14 bases between the two germline ends. The TCR sequence derives from a woman aged 18 to 35 with Graves' hyperthyroidism. The sample taken for sequencing was blood. This chain joins TRBV6-5 and TRBJ1-1; no reliable D call. The CDR3 bases are TGTGCCAGCATTTCCGTCAGAGCTAACACTGAAGCTTTCTTT. Translated, it gives CASISVRANTEAFF.